The 9 T cell receptor beta chains presented below share a single source sample, sequenced in a study of blood T cell repertoires in COVID-19. The repertoire was sequenced with immunoSEQ multiplex PCR; TCRdb's copy has only in-frame clones and lacks some. Among around 300,000 clones listed, around nine tenths were seen once. The specimen sequenced was PBMCs or T cells enriched from blood (not recorded which). These receptors were taken from a woman younger than 45 who had recovered from COVID-19.

V is TRBV27 and J is TRBJ2-6, with D maybe TRBD2 (5 bases). The CDR3 runs to 15 residues. V was shortened by 2 bases and J by 2 bases, with 7 bases between the two germline ends. The V gene's germline CDR1 is MNHEY and CDR2 SMNVEV (reference sequence). Written as DNA, the CDR3 is TGTGCCAGCAGTTTAGAGGGCGCTGGGGCCAACGTCCTGACTTTC. Residues: CASSLEGAGANVLTF.

The chain combines TRBV5-6 with TRBJ2-3; the match to TRBD2 covers 8 bases. The CDR3 sequence is 15 residues long. CDR1 and CDR2 (germline): SGHDT, YYEEEE. V lost 1 base, J lost 1 base, and 2 bases stayed unmatched. CDR3 nucleotide sequence: TGTGCCAGCAGCTTGTACGGGGGGGGCACAGATACGCAGTATTTT. Protein: CASSLYGGGTDTQYF.

The chain has TRBV18 and TRBJ2-1; the D is unclear. The V gene lost 2 bases and the J gene lost 0 bases, with 8 bases spanning the gap. The V gene's germline CDR1 is KGHSH and CDR2 LQKENI. This CDR3 has 15 amino acids. In DNA form, the CDR3 reads TGTGCCAGCTCACCAGGTGCTAGCTCCTACAATGAGCAGTTCTTC. As protein: CASSPGASSYNEQFF.

V gene TRBV7-9 combines with J gene TRBJ1-1; maybe TRBD1 (5 bases). The CDR3 is made up of 19 amino acids. Germline V lookup: CDR1 SEHNR, CDR2 FQNEAQ (reference sequence). V shed 6 bases and J shed 1 base, with 27 bases lying between them. The CDR3 spells CASSSSGDRWGGGNTEAFF. The CDR3 bases are TGTGCCAGCAGTTCCTCCGGAGACCGGTGGGGGGGAGGGAACACTGAAGCTTTCTTT.

The chain links TRBV19 to TRBJ2-1; weak D call: TRBD2 (5 bases). The CDR3 covers 16 residues. Germline-derived CDR1 and CDR2 are LNHDA and SQIVND (reference sequence). The V end was cut by 6 bases, the J end by 2 bases, with 17 bases between. Here the CDR3 reads CASSSGSLPAYNEQFF. In DNA form, the CDR3 reads TGTGCCAGTAGCTCGGGATCTCTGCCGGCCTACAATGAGCAGTTCTTC.

This sequence joins TRBV19 and TRBJ1-5, with 7 positions matching TRBD1. The CDR3 sequence is 17 residues long. Germline trimming cut 8 bases from V and 0 bases from J; bases unmatched to any gene: 13. The germline V gene has CDR1 LNHDA and CDR2 SQIVND (reference sequence). CDR3 sequence reads: CASGARGQTYSNQPQHF. CDR3 nucleotide sequence: TGTGCCAGTGGGGCCCGGGGACAGACCTATAGCAATCAGCCCCAGCATTTT.

The rearrangement links TRBV23-1 to TRBJ1-2, with D perhaps TRBD1 (5 bases). TRBV23-1 is given ORF status, its function remaining uncertain. V was cut by 4 bases and J by 8 bases, with 14 bases left in between. CDR3 size: 13 residues. CDR3 DNA sequence: TGCGCCAGCAGTCTCTACCAGGGTCAGGGCTACACCTTC. Protein product: CASSLYQGQGYTF.

The chain carries TRBV6-2 or TRBV6-3 and TRBJ1-5; a possible D gene is TRBD1 (6 bases). The germline V gene has CDR1 MNHEY and CDR2 SVGEGT. The V and J ends lost 0 bases and 3 bases respectively, with 9 bases between them. The CDR3 covers 15 residues. The CDR3 here is CASSYSRQDNQPQHF. CDR3 coding DNA: TGTGCCAGCAGTTACTCGAGACAGGACAATCAGCCCCAGCATTTT.

CDR3 in amino acids: CASSRDGSNNQPQHF. The CDR3 DNA follows: TGTGCCAGCAGTCGTGACGGGTCGAACAATCAGCCCCAGCATTTT. The rearrangement joins TRBV5-8 to TRBJ1-5; D call uncertain. Germline CDR1 reads SGHTS; CDR2 reads YDEGEE. Trimming took off 5 bases at V and 3 bases at J, with 15 bases between the two ends. There are 15 residues in the CDR3.